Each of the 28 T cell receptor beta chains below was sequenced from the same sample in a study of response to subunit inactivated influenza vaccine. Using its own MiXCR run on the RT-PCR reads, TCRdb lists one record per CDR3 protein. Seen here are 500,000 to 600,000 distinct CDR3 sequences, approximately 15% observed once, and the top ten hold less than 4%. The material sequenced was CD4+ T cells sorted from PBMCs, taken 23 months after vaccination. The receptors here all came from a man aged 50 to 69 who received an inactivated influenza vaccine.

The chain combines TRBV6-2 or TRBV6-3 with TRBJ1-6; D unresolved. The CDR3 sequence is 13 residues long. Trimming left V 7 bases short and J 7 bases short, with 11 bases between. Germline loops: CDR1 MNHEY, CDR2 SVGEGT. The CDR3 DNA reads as TGTGCCAGCACAAACGGGTACAATTCACCCCTCCACTTT. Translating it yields CASTNGYNSPLHF.

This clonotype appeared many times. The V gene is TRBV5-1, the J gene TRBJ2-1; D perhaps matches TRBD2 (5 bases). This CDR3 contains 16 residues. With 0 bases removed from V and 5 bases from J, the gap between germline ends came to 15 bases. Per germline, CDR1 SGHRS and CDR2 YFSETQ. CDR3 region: CASSLVGVGSDNEQFF. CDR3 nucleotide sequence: TGCGCCAGCAGCTTGGTGGGAGTCGGGTCCGACAATGAGCAGTTCTTC.

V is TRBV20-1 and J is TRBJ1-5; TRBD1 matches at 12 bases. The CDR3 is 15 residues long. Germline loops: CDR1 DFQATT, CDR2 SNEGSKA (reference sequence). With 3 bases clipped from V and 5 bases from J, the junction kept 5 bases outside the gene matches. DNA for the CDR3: TGCAGTGCTAGCACCGGGACAGGGGGCTATCAGCCCCAGCATTTT. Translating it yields CSASTGTGGYQPQHF.

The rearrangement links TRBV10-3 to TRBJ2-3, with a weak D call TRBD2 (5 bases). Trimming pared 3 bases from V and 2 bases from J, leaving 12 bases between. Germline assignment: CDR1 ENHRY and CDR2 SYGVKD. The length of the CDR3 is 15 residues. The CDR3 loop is CAISDGGCLTDTQYF. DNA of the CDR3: TGTGCCATCAGTGACGGCGGGTGCCTCACAGATACGCAGTATTTT.

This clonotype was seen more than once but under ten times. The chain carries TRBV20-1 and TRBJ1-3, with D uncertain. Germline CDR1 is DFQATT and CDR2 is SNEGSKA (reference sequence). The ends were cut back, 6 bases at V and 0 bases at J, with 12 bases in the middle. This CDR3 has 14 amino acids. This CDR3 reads CSASGPSSGNTIYF. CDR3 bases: TGCAGTGCCAGCGGCCCCTCCTCTGGAAACACCATATATTTT.

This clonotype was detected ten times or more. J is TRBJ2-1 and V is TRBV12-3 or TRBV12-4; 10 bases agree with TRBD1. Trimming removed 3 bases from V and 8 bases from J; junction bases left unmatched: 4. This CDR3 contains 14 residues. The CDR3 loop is CASSLGQGPDEQFF. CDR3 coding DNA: TGTGCCAGCAGTTTGGGACAGGGGCCGGATGAGCAGTTCTTC.

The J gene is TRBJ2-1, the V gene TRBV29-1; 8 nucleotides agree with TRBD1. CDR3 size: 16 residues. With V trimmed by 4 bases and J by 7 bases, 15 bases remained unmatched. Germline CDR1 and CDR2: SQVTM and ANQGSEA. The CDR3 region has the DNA TGCAGCGTTGTTCCTTTTCGGACAGGGAACGAGAATGAGCAGTTCTTC. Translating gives CSVVPFRTGNENEQFF.

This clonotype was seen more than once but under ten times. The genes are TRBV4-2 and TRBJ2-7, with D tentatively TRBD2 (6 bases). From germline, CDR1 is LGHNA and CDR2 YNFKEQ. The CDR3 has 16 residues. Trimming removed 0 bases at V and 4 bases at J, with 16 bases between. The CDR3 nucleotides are TGTGCCAGCAGCCAAGATCTAGGTAGCGGTGGTTACGAGCAGTACTTC. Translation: CASSQDLGSGGYEQYF.

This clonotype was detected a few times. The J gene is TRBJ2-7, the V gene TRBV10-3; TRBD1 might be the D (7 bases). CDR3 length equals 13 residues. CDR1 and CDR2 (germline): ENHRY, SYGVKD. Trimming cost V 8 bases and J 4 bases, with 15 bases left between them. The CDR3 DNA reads TGTGCCATCGGGGGGACAGATCCGTACGAGCAGTACTTC. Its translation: CAIGGTDPYEQYF.

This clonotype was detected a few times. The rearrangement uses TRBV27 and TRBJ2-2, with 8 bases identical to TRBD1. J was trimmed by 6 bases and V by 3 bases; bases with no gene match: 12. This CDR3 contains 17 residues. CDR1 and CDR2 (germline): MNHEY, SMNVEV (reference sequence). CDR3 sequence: CASSLGYGTGFAGELFF. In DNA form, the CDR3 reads TGTGCCAGCAGTTTGGGATATGGGACAGGATTCGCCGGGGAGCTGTTTTTT.

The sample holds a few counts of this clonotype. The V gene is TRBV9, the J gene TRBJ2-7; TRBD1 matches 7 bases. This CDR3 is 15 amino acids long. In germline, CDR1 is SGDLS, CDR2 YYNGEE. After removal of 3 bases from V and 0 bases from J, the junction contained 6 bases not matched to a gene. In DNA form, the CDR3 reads TGTGCCAGCAGCGCCTCCGGACAGGACTCCTACGAGCAGTACTTC. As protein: CASSASGQDSYEQYF.

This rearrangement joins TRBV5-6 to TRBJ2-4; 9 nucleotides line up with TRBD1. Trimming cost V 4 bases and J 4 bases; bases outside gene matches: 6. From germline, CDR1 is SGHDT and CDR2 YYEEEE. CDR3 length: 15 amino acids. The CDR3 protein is CASSGGGQGKNIQYF. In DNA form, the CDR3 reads TGTGCCAGCAGCGGGGGGGGACAGGGTAAAAACATTCAGTACTTC.

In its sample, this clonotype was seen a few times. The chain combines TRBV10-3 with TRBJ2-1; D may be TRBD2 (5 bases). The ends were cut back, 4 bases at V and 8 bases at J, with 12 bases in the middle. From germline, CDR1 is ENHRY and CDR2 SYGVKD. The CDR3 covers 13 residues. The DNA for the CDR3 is TGTGCCATCAGTGGGACTCCGGGTGATGAGCAGTTCTTC. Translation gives CAISGTPGDEQFF.

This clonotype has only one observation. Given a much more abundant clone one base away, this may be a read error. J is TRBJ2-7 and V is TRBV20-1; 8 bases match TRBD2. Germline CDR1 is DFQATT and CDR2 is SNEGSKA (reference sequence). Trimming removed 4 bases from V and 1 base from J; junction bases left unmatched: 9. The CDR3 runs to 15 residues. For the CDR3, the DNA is TGCAGTGCTAACTTCCTGGGCGGGAGGTCCTACGAGCAGTACTTC. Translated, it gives CSANFLGGRSYEQYF.

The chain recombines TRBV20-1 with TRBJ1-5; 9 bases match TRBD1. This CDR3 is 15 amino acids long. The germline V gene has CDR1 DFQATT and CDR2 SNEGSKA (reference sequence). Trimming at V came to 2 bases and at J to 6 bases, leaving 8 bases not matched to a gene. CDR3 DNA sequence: TGCAGTGCTAGAAACACAGGGGGCGGCGGTCAGCCCCAGCATTTT. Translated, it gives CSARNTGGGGQPQHF.

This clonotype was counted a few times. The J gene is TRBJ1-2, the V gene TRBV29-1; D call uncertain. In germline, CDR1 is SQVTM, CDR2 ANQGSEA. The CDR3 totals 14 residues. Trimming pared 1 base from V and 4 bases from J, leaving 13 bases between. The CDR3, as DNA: TGCAGCGTTGAAGGCAACACAGATTTCTATGGCTACACCTTC. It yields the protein CSVEGNTDFYGYTF. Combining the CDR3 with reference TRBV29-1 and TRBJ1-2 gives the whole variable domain SAVISQKPSRDICQRGTSLTIQCQVDSQVTMMFWYRQQPGQSLTLIATANQGSEATYESGFVIDKFPISRPNLTFSTLTVSNMSPEDSSIYLCSVEGNTDFYGYTFGSGTRLTVV.

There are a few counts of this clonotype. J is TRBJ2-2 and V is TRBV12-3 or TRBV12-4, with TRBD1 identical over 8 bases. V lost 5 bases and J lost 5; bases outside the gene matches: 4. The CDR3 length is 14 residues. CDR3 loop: CASSMDRVTGELFF. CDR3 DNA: TGTGCCAGCAGTATGGACAGGGTGACCGGGGAGCTGTTTTTT.

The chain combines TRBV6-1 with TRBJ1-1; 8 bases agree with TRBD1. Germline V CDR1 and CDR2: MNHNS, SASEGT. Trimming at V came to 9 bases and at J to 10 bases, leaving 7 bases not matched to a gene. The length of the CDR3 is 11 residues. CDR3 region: CASARTGPAFF. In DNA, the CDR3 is TGTGCCAGTGCCAGGACAGGGCCAGCTTTCTTT.

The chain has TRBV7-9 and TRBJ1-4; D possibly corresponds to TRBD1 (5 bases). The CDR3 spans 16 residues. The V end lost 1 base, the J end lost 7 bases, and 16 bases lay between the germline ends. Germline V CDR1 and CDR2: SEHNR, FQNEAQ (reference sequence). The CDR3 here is CASSLGGADQREKLFF. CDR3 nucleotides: TGTGCCAGCAGCTTAGGCGGGGCCGACCAACGTGAAAAACTGTTTTTT.

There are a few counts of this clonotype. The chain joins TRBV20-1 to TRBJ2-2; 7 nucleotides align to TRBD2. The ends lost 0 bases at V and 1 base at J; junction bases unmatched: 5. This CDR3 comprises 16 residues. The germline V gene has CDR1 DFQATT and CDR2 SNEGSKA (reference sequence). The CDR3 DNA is TGCAGTGCTAGAGATTTCCAGCGGGGGAACACCGGGGAGCTGTTTTTT. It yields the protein CSARDFQRGNTGELFF.

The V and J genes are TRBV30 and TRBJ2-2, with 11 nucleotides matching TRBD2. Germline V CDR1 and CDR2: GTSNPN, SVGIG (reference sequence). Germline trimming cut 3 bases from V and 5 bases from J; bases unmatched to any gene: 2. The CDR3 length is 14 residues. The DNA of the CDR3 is TGTGCCTGGAGGGGACTAGCGGCGACCGGGGAGCTGTTTTTT. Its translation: CAWRGLAATGELFF.

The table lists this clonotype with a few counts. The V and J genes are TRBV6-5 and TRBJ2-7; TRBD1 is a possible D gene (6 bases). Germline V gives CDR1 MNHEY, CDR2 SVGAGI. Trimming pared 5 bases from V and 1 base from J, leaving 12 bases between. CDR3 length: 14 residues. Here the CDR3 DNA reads TGTGCCAGCAGTCACGGACAGCAATCCTACGAGCAGTACTTC. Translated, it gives CASSHGQQSYEQYF.

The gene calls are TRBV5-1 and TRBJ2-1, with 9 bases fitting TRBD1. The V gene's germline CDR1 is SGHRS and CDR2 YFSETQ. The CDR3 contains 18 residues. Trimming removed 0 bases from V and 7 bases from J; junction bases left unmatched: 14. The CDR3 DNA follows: TGCGCCAGCAGCTTGGTTAGGACAGGGGCCATAAAAGGTAATGAGCAGTTCTTC. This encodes CASSLVRTGAIKGNEQFF.

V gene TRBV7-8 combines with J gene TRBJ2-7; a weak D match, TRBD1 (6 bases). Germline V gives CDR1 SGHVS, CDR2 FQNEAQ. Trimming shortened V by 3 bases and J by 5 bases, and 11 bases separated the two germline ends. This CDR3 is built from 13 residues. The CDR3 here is CASSLSTGNEQYF. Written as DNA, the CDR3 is TGTGCCAGCAGCTTGTCTACAGGGAACGAGCAGTACTTC.

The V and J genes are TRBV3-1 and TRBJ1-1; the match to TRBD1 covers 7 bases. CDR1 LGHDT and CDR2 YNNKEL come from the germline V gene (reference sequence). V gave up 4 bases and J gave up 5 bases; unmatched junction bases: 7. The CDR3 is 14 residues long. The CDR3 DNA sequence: TGTGCCAGCAGCCGCACAGGGGCGAGGACTGAAGCTTTCTTT. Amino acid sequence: CASSRTGARTEAFF.

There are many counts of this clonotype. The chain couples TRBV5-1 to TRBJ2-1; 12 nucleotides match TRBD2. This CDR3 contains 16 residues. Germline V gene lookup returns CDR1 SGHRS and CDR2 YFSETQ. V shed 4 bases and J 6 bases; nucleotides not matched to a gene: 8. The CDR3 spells CASSPLTSGSGNEQFF. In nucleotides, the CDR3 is TGCGCCAGCAGCCCATTGACTAGCGGGAGCGGCAATGAGCAGTTCTTC.

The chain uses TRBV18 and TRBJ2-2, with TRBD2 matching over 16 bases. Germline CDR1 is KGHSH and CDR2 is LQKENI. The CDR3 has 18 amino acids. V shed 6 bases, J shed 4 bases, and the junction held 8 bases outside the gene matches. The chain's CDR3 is CASSTGLAGGPSTGELFF. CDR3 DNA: TGTGCCAGCTCGACGGGACTAGCGGGAGGGCCGAGCACCGGGGAGCTGTTTTTT.

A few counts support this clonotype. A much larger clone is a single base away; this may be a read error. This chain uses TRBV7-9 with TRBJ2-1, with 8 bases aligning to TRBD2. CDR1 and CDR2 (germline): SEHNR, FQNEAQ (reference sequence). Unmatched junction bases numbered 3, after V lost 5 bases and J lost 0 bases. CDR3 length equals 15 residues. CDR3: CASSHGTSSYNEQFF. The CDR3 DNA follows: TGTGCCAGCAGCCACGGGACTAGCTCCTACAATGAGCAGTTCTTC.